The next 12 T cell receptor beta chains were all read from a single sample in a study of blood T cell repertoires in COVID-19. The method was immunoSEQ multiplex PCR; TCRdb's version includes in-frame clones alone and lacks a portion of them. The sample has under 450,000 clones, around nine tenths seen once. Sequencing was performed on peripheral blood. These receptors came from a woman aged 60 to 75 with COVID-19, enrolled during active disease.

V and J are TRBV6-1 and TRBJ1-2; weak D call: TRBD1 (5 bases). The germline gives CDR1 MNHNS, CDR2 SASEGT. The V gene lost 4 bases and the J gene lost 8 bases, with 20 bases spanning the gap. The CDR3 loop spans 15 amino acids. Here the CDR3 reads CASSASGGEMRGYTF. DNA of the CDR3: TGTGCCAGCAGTGCAAGCGGGGGGGAAATGCGGGGCTACACCTTC.

The V and J genes are TRBV4-3 and TRBJ1-5, with a weak D call TRBD1 (6 bases). Germline values: CDR1 LGHNA, CDR2 YSLEER. V lost 0 bases, J lost 5 bases, and 14 bases lay in between. The CDR3 length is 16 residues. The CDR3 reads CASSQDSRQADQPQHF. The CDR3 region has the DNA TGCGCCAGCAGCCAAGATTCCCGACAGGCCGATCAGCCCCAGCATTTT.

The CDR3 sequence: CASSRGAGELFF. The CDR3 DNA follows: TGTGCCAGCAGCCGGGGAGCCGGGGAGCTGTTTTTT. This chain uses TRBV11-3 with TRBJ2-2; D is perhaps TRBD2 (5 bases). The CDR3 consists of 12 residues. Trimming took off 5 bases at V and 6 bases at J, with 7 bases between the two ends. The germline CDR1 and CDR2 sequences are SGHNT and YENEEA.

V gene TRBV7-8 combines with J gene TRBJ1-6; 9 bases are a match to TRBD1. CDR3 length: 14 amino acids. J gave up 9 bases and V 4 bases, and 4 bases lay outside the gene matches. From germline, CDR1 is SGHVS and CDR2 FQNEAQ. The CDR3 region is CASSSRQGGSPLHF. The DNA of the CDR3 is TGTGCCAGCAGCTCCAGACAGGGGGGTTCACCCCTCCACTTT. The whole variable domain, filled in from reference TRBV7-8 and TRBJ1-6, reads GAGVSQSPRYKVAKRGQDVALRCDPISGHVSLFWYQQALGQGPEFLTYFQNEAQLDKSGLPSDRFFAERPEGSVSTLKIQRTQQEDSAVYLCASSSRQGGSPLHFGNGTRLTVT.

This sequence joins TRBV9 and TRBJ2-3; D not resolved. Trimming took 0 bases from V and 0 from J, leaving 11 bases between them. The germline V gene has CDR1 SGDLS and CDR2 YYNGEE. CDR3 size: 16 residues. CDR3 DNA: TGTGCCAGCAGCGTAGGAGGCAGTACTAGCACAGATACGCAGTATTTT. This codes for CASSVGGSTSTDTQYF.

J is TRBJ2-1 and V is TRBV18, with TRBD2 identical over 10 bases. Germline CDR1 and CDR2: KGHSH and LQKENI. With 1 base clipped from V and 0 bases from J, the junction kept 12 bases outside the gene matches. The CDR3 contains 20 residues. The CDR3 DNA follows: TGTGCCAGCTCACCACGAATGGCTAGCGGGGGACCCAGCTCCTACAATGAGCAGTTCTTC. As protein: CASSPRMASGGPSSYNEQFF.

This clone showed up just a few times. The chain uses TRBV14 and TRBJ1-5; D gene unclear. CDR1 is SGHDN and CDR2 is FVKESK in the germline V gene. V was shortened by 2 bases and J by 6 bases, with 8 bases between the two germline ends. There are 13 residues in the CDR3. The CDR3 spells CASSQNEGQPQHF. The CDR3 DNA reads TGTGCCAGCAGCCAAAATGAGGGTCAGCCCCAGCATTTT.

The chain joins TRBV4-1 to TRBJ1-2, with 7 positions matching TRBD1. Germline CDR1 and CDR2: MGHRA and YSYEKL. Losses at the gene ends were 2 bases for V and 7 bases for J; bases not matched to a gene: 13. The CDR3 totals 16 residues. The CDR3 region is CASSQLPPTGMSGYTF. The CDR3 bases are TGCGCCAGCAGCCAACTCCCACCGACAGGGATGAGTGGCTACACCTTC.

The chain employs TRBV2 and TRBJ1-6, with a possible D match to TRBD1 (5 bases). Trimming shortened V by 4 bases and J by 0 bases, and 7 bases separated the two germline ends. From germline, CDR1 is SNHLY and CDR2 FYNNEI. The CDR3 totals 15 residues. The CDR3 spells CASSGGFSYNSPLHF. CDR3 DNA sequence: TGTGCCAGCAGTGGGGGCTTCTCCTATAATTCACCCCTCCACTTT.

The chain uses TRBV5-1 and TRBJ2-5; the D gene is possibly TRBD1 (6 bases). Germline V gene data show CDR1 as SGHRS and CDR2 as YFSETQ. The CDR3 sequence is 19 residues long. V was cut by 3 bases and J by 2 bases, with 26 bases left in between. The CDR3 here is CASSSKPLEYFDRQETQYF. As DNA, the CDR3 is TGCGCCAGCAGCTCGAAACCACTGGAATATTTCGACAGGCAAGAGACCCAGTACTTC.

The rearrangement uses TRBV6-5 and TRBJ2-3, with 11 bases identical to TRBD1. This CDR3 spans 16 amino acids. CDR1 and CDR2 (germline): MNHEY, SVGAGI. The V segment lost 0 bases and the J segment 6 bases; nucleotides outside the gene matches: 5. The CDR3 bases are TGTGCCAGCAGTTACTCCGGGACAGGGGGGTTGGATACGCAGTATTTT. Residues: CASSYSGTGGLDTQYF.

The J gene is TRBJ1-5, the V gene TRBV2, with D tentatively TRBD1 (6 bases). Germline CDR1 and CDR2: SNHLY and FYNNEI. The CDR3 length is 13 residues. The V end lost 6 bases, the J end lost 7 bases, and 13 bases lay between the germline ends. Here the CDR3 DNA reads TGTGCCAGCAGAGATACAGGGTTACAGCCCCAGCATTTT. Protein: CASRDTGLQPQHF. The complete variable domain, with remaining parts taken from reference TRBV2 and TRBJ1-5, reads EPEVTQTPSHQVTQMGQEVILRCVPISNHLYFYWYRQILGQKVEFLVSFYNNEISEKSEIFDDQFSVERPDGSNFTLKIRSTKLEDSAMYFCASRDTGLQPQHFGDGTRLSIL.